This TCR beta chain was recorded in a study of cytomegalovirus exposure and HLA in healthy donors. Study-wide context: Of over 300 genotyped donors, about 80% clustered with self-reported Caucasian donors.

Primers: 60 Vbeta forward and 13 Jbeta reverse. Assay used: immunoSEQ multiplex PCR; TCRdb lists only in-frame clones, some missing. The sample shows 90,000 or so clones, 80% of them seen only once. The CDR3 sequence is 14 residues long. From germline, CDR1 is MNHEY and CDR2 SMNVEV (reference sequence). V lost 6 bases and J lost 3; bases outside the gene matches: 5. The sequence was collected from a man aged 50-60 years in good health and CMV-seropositive. This rearrangement joins TRBV27 to TRBJ1-5; 7 nucleotides align to TRBD1. Sample: PBMCs. The CDR3 coding sequence is TGTGCCAGCAGCAGAGACAGGGTCAATCAGCCCCAGCATTTT. Residues: CASSRDRVNQPQHF.